These 21 T cell receptor beta chains originate from one sample sequenced in a study of T cell responses to AZD1222 COVID-19 vaccine. Method: immunoSEQ multiplex PCR; TCRdb's copy keeps in-frame clones and lacks some. The table shows some 150,000 clones, with about 87% occurring only once. This material consisted of peripheral blood, taken on day 0 of MenACWY control vaccination. These receptors came from an adult in good health.

The V and J genes are TRBV6-6 and TRBJ2-7; the match to TRBD2 covers 8 bases. J lost 0 bases, V lost 8 bases, and 6 bases had no gene match. Germline lookup yields CDR1 MNHNY and CDR2 SVGAGI (reference sequence). The CDR3 extends over 14 amino acids. The DNA for the CDR3 is TGTGCCAGCTGCACGGGAGGGAGCTCCTACGAGCAGTACTTC. Translating it yields CASCTGGSSYEQYF.

This chain uses TRBV19 with TRBJ1-1; 7 bases agree with TRBD1. This CDR3 has 13 residues. The germline V gene has CDR1 LNHDA and CDR2 SQIVND (reference sequence). J was trimmed by 9 bases and V by 2 bases; bases with no gene match: 6. The CDR3 coding sequence is TGTGCCAGTAGTATATCGGGACAGACCCAAGCTTTCTTT. Amino acid sequence: CASSISGQTQAFF.

The chain employs TRBV7-2 and TRBJ2-5, with D perhaps TRBD2 (5 bases). This CDR3 spans 14 amino acids. Trimming removed 5 bases from V and 2 bases from J, with 12 bases in between. Germline CDR1 SGHTA, CDR2 FQGNSA. The CDR3, as DNA: TGTGCCAGCAGCCCCGGACTGGCACAAGAGACCCAGTACTTC. This sequence encodes CASSPGLAQETQYF.

The genes are TRBV12-3 or TRBV12-4 and TRBJ2-7; D remains ambiguous. V was clipped by 1 base and J by 4 bases, with 2 bases between them. The CDR3 has 11 residues. The CDR3 here is CASSLGYEQYF. In nucleotides, the CDR3 is TGTGCCAGCAGTTTAGGTTACGAGCAGTACTTC.

The chain is built from TRBV5-1 and TRBJ1-5; D remains unclear. V lost 1 base, J lost 0 bases, and 5 bases lay in between. The germline V gene encodes CDR1 SGHRS and CDR2 YFSETQ. The CDR3 totals 14 residues. The CDR3 here is CASSLYSSNQPQHF. DNA of the CDR3: TGCGCCAGCAGCTTGTACAGTAGCAATCAGCCCCAGCATTTT.

The chain carries TRBV13 and TRBJ2-7; tentatively, D is TRBD1 (6 bases). Germline-derived CDR1 and CDR2 are PRHDT and FYEKMQ (reference sequence). The CDR3 is made up of 14 amino acids. V lost 5 bases and J lost 3, with 14 bases in between. For the CDR3, the DNA is TGTGCCAGCAGCAAAAATAGAGGGGGCTACGAGCAGTACTTC. Its protein product is CASSKNRGGYEQYF.

The chain employs TRBV12-3 or TRBV12-4 and TRBJ2-3; D unclear. The CDR3 has 13 residues. V was clipped by 4 bases and J by 3 bases, with 8 bases between them. The CDR3: CASSSTKTDTQYF. CDR3 bases: TGTGCCAGCAGTTCTACGAAGACAGATACGCAGTATTTT.

The V call is TRBV5-4, the J call TRBJ1-2, with D uncertain. The CDR3 totals 15 residues. Germline CDR1 is SGHNT and CDR2 is YYREEE (reference sequence). Trimming cost V 1 base and J 0 bases, with 10 bases left between them. Written as DNA, the CDR3 is TGTGCCAGCAGCTTGATACACAACTCTAACTATGGCTACACCTTC. Its translation: CASSLIHNSNYGYTF.

The gene calls are TRBV5-6 and TRBJ2-1; 7 positions agree with TRBD2. The CDR3 contains 14 residues. The V segment lost 5 bases and the J segment 6 bases; nucleotides outside the gene matches: 8. Germline loops: CDR1 SGHDT, CDR2 YYEEEE. The CDR3 is CASRTGLGSNEQFF. In nucleotides, the CDR3 is TGTGCCAGCAGAACCGGACTAGGTAGCAATGAGCAGTTCTTC. The variable domain in full, completed from reference TRBV5-6 and TRBJ2-1, reads DAGVTQSPTHLIKTRGQQVTLRCSPKSGHDTVSWYQQALGQGPQFIFQYYEEEERQRGNFPDRFSGHQFPNYSSELNVNALLLGDSALYLCASRTGLGSNEQFFGPGTRLTVL.

The rearrangement links TRBV30 to TRBJ1-5; D gene unclear. CDR1 is GTSNPN and CDR2 is SVGIG in the germline V gene (reference sequence). V shed 0 bases and J shed 3 bases, with 6 bases lying between them. The CDR3 is 13 amino acids. CDR3 sequence reads: CAWSVRNNQPQHF. The CDR3 DNA reads as TGTGCCTGGAGTGTTCGAAACAATCAGCCCCAGCATTTT. The variable domain in full, completed from reference TRBV30 and TRBJ1-5, reads SQTIHQWPATLVQPVGSPLSLECTVEGTSNPNLYWYRQAAGRGLQLLFYSVGIGQISSEVPQNLSASRPQDRQFILSSKKLLLSDSGFYLCAWSVRNNQPQHFGDGTRLSIL.

The gene calls are TRBV5-1 and TRBJ1-1; 8 bases map to TRBD1. Trimming cost V 6 bases and J 1 base; bases outside gene matches: 11. The germline CDR1 and CDR2 sequences are SGHRS and YFSETQ. The CDR3 contains 16 residues. For the CDR3, the DNA is TGCGCCAGCACTCTGGACCCAGGGGGCCAGAACACTGAAGCTTTCTTT. Translated: CASTLDPGGQNTEAFF.

This chain uses TRBV2 with TRBJ1-1, with 7 nucleotides matching TRBD1. Trimming took 6 bases from V and 5 from J; bases not matched to a gene: 9. This CDR3 has 14 amino acids. Germline lookup yields CDR1 SNHLY and CDR2 FYNNEI. CDR3 DNA sequence: TGTGCCAGCAGGCGACAGGGTCCTGTTACTGAAGCTTTCTTT. Protein product: CASRRQGPVTEAFF.

The J gene is TRBJ2-7, the V gene TRBV20-1; weak D call: TRBD1 (6 bases). CDR3 length: 14 amino acids. Trimming left V 3 bases short and J 1 base short, with 13 bases between. Germline assignment: CDR1 DFQATT and CDR2 SNEGSKA (reference sequence). This CDR3 reads CSASKAGVSYEQYF. CDR3 coding DNA: TGCAGTGCTAGTAAGGCAGGGGTTTCCTACGAGCAGTACTTC.

The V gene is TRBV6-1, the J gene TRBJ1-5, with D possibly being TRBD1 (6 bases). This CDR3 region has 15 residues. Germline CDR1 MNHNS, CDR2 SASEGT. Trimming took off 1 base at V and 3 bases at J, with 10 bases between the two ends. The CDR3 sequence is CASSEDGGPNQPQHF. CDR3 in DNA: TGTGCCAGCAGTGAAGATGGGGGCCCCAATCAGCCCCAGCATTTT.

The chain recombines TRBV5-1 with TRBJ2-7, with 11 bases fitting TRBD1. After removal of 1 base from V and 7 bases from J, the junction contained 10 bases not matched to a gene. This CDR3 contains 16 residues. The germline gives CDR1 SGHRS, CDR2 YFSETQ. The CDR3 region has the DNA TGCGCCAGCAGCTTGCTAAGTGGACAGGGGGCTGGTGAGCAGTACTTC. Amino acids: CASSLLSGQGAGEQYF.

The rearrangement joins TRBV7-9 to TRBJ2-7; 8 nucleotides align to TRBD2. The CDR3 totals 16 residues. V shed 1 base and J 2 bases; nucleotides not matched to a gene: 7. CDR1 SEHNR and CDR2 FQNEAQ come from the germline V gene (reference sequence). CDR3 nucleotide sequence: TGTGCCAGCAGCTTAGTCGGGAGCGGGAGAACCTACGAGCAGTACTTC. Its translation: CASSLVGSGRTYEQYF. Full variable domain (missing parts from reference TRBV7-9 and TRBJ2-7): DTGVSQNPRHKITKRGQNVTFRCDPISEHNRLYWYRQTLGQGPEFLTYFQNEAQLEKSRLLSDRFSAERPKGSFSTLEIQRTEQGDSAMYLCASSLVGSGRTYEQYFGPGTRLTVT.

The chain combines TRBV29-1 with TRBJ2-1, with D hard to call. The CDR3 consists of 10 residues. Germline V gene sequence: CDR1 SQVTM, CDR2 ANQGSEA. The V and J ends lost 7 bases and 5 bases respectively, with 6 bases between them. The CDR3 bases are TGCAGCGGGGCTAACAATGAGCAGTTCTTC. This translates into CSGANNEQFF.

This chain links TRBV15 with TRBJ2-4; 7 nucleotides agree with TRBD2. Germline V lookup: CDR1 LNHNV, CDR2 YYDKDF (reference sequence). Unmatched junction bases numbered 14, after V lost 4 bases and J lost 14 bases. The CDR3 is 14 residues long. The CDR3 DNA is TGTGCCACCAGCATGGGAGACATAGCGGGTTTAAAGTACTTC. This codes for CATSMGDIAGLKYF.

V is TRBV6-6 and J is TRBJ2-6; no reliable D call. V was clipped by 2 bases and J by 0 bases, with 5 bases between them. The CDR3 length is 15 residues. CDR1 and CDR2 (germline): MNHNY, SVGAGI (reference sequence). The CDR3 DNA reads as TGTGCCAGCAGTTACGTGGGCTCTGGGGCCAACGTCCTGACTTTC. Residues: CASSYVGSGANVLTF.

Only a few counts were recorded for this clone. The V call is TRBV14, the J call TRBJ1-6; D uncertain. CDR1 is SGHDN, CDR2 FVKESK, per germline. Trimming removed 4 bases from V and 0 bases from J, with 13 bases in between. CDR3 length: 17 residues. DNA of the CDR3: TGTGCCAGCAGCCCAAAGCAGTATCGCTCCTATAATTCACCCCTCCACTTT. It is translated as CASSPKQYRSYNSPLHF.

This chain uses TRBV7-9 with TRBJ2-6; D is unclear. Trimming took off 5 bases at V and 3 bases at J, with 11 bases between the two ends. The V gene's germline CDR1 is SEHNR and CDR2 FQNEAQ (reference sequence). CDR3 size: 15 residues. For the CDR3, the DNA is TGTGCCAGCAGCGAAACATTCGGTGGGGCCAACGTCCTGACTTTC. Translated: CASSETFGGANVLTF.